The 25 T cell receptor beta chains below were found in one sample sequenced in a study of control samples from healthy donors and cancer patients. TCRdb's copy holds only in-frame clones and misses some; the assay was immunoSEQ multiplex PCR. The table includes tens of thousands of clones, roughly 89% detected once. Sample: blood. The receptor set was obtained from a man in his thirties or forties in good health.

CDR3 in DNA: TGTGCCAGCAGCTTGGCTAGCGGGAGCACAGATACGCAGTATTTT. It is translated as CASSLASGSTDTQYF. The V call is TRBV5-4, the J call TRBJ2-3; TRBD2 matches at 8 bases. Germline trimming cut 0 bases from V and 0 bases from J; bases unmatched to any gene: 0. Germline CDR1 is SGHNT and CDR2 is YYREEE (reference sequence). CDR3 length equals 15 residues. Full variable domain (rest looked up from reference TRBV5-4 and TRBJ2-3): ETGVTQSPTHLIKTRGQQVTLRCSSQSGHNTVSWYQQALGQGPQFIFQYYREEENGRGNFPPRFSGLQFPNYSSELNVNALELDDSALYLCASSLASGSTDTQYFGPGTRLTVL.

The chain combines TRBV9 with TRBJ2-7; a possible D gene is TRBD1 (6 bases). V was shortened by 3 bases and J by 3 bases, with 19 bases between the two germline ends. The CDR3 spans 16 residues. Germline V lookup: CDR1 SGDLS, CDR2 YYNGEE. This CDR3 reads CASSGRIRDTYYEQYF. CDR3 in DNA: TGTGCCAGCAGCGGGAGGATCCGGGACACATACTACGAGCAGTACTTC.

The chain carries TRBV4-3 and TRBJ2-1; D might be TRBD2 (6 bases). The V gene lost 4 bases and the J gene lost 7 bases, with 17 bases spanning the gap. This CDR3 contains 15 residues. Germline CDR1 reads LGHNA; CDR2 reads YSLEER. The CDR3: CASSRDFSGVNEQFF. For the CDR3, the DNA is TGCGCCAGCAGCCGCGATTTTTCGGGGGTGAATGAGCAGTTCTTC.

This chain connects TRBV30 to TRBJ2-6; TRBD1 might be the D (6 bases). The ends were cut back, 5 bases at V and 0 bases at J, with 14 bases in the middle. The length of the CDR3 is 16 residues. CDR1 GTSNPN and CDR2 SVGIG come from the germline V gene (reference sequence). CDR3 DNA: TGTGCCTGGGGCCGGGACAAGGGCTCTGGGGCCAACGTCCTGACTTTC. Its protein product is CAWGRDKGSGANVLTF.

The V and J genes are TRBV29-1 and TRBJ2-5; D is undetermined. CDR1 is SQVTM, CDR2 ANQGSEA, per germline. The CDR3 is 13 residues long. V was cut by 7 bases and J by 0 bases, with 12 bases left in between. The CDR3 sequence is CSAILGYQETQYF. Here the CDR3 DNA reads TGCAGCGCCATTCTTGGGTACCAAGAGACCCAGTACTTC.

This chain uses TRBV28 with TRBJ1-2, with 8 nucleotides matching TRBD1. V trimming: 3 bases; J trimming: 9 bases; junction bases outside the gene matches: 9. CDR3 length: 14 residues. Per germline, CDR1 MDHEN and CDR2 SYDVKM. CDR3 in amino acids: CASSFQDRAISYTF. The CDR3 DNA reads as TGTGCCAGCAGTTTTCAGGACAGGGCGATTAGCTACACCTTC.

This clone was picked up one time. J is TRBJ1-3 and V is TRBV28; unclear D gene. V was cut by 6 bases and J by 3 bases, with 15 bases left in between. CDR1 MDHEN and CDR2 SYDVKM come from the germline V gene. The CDR3 sequence is 15 residues long. The CDR3 sequence is CASRPYYEGGNTIYF. CDR3 sequence (DNA): TGTGCCAGCAGGCCATACTATGAGGGTGGAAACACCATATATTTT.

The rearrangement links TRBV3-1 (or the pseudogene TRBV3-2) to TRBJ2-7, with D perhaps TRBD2 (5 bases). Trimming pared 0 bases from V and 5 bases from J, leaving 17 bases between. CDR1 is LGHDT, CDR2 YNNKEL, per germline (reference sequence). The CDR3 is made up of 16 amino acids. The CDR3 region has the DNA TGTGCCAGCAGCCAAGATTCACAGATGCCCGGGAACGAGCAGTACTTC. Its protein product is CASSQDSQMPGNEQYF.

The genes are TRBV9 and TRBJ1-4; 7 bases fit TRBD1. V shed 3 bases, J shed 5 bases, and the junction held 4 bases outside the gene matches. The length of the CDR3 is 14 residues. Per the germline V gene, CDR1 is SGDLS and CDR2 is YYNGEE. Written as DNA, the CDR3 is TGTGCCAGCAGCGGCAGGGGGGACAATGAAAAACTGTTTTTT. The encoded protein is CASSGRGDNEKLFF.

The chain joins TRBV25-1 to TRBJ1-1; D is ambiguous. V dropped 5 bases and J dropped 6 bases, with 16 bases sitting between them. The CDR3 consists of 14 residues. The germline V gene has CDR1 MGHDK and CDR2 SYGVNS. The CDR3 DNA reads TGTGCCAGCAGTACCCGTAAGTTAGCGGCTGAAGCTTTCTTT. Translated, it gives CASSTRKLAAEAFF.

CDR3 protein: CASSPGTITYNEQFF. The CDR3 coding sequence is TGTGCCAGCAGCCCCGGGACTATTACCTACAATGAGCAGTTCTTC. The V gene is TRBV7-8, the J gene TRBJ2-1; TRBD2 matches at 7 bases. Germline V gene data show CDR1 as SGHVS and CDR2 as FQNEAQ. This CDR3 has 15 residues. Trimming at V came to 5 bases and at J to 2 bases, leaving 6 bases not matched to a gene.

V gene TRBV30 combines with J gene TRBJ1-2; the match to TRBD1 covers 7 bases. V was clipped by 2 bases and J by 4 bases; unmatched bases: 10. CDR3 size: 15 residues. Germline V gene sequence: CDR1 GTSNPN, CDR2 SVGIG (reference sequence). CDR3 sequence reads: CAWSRAGTATYGYTF. CDR3 in DNA: TGTGCCTGGAGTCGAGCCGGGACAGCTACCTATGGCTACACCTTC.

The V gene is TRBV28, the J gene TRBJ1-5; the match to TRBD1 covers 7 bases. Per the germline V gene, CDR1 is MDHEN and CDR2 is SYDVKM. The CDR3 length is 15 residues. J lost 4 bases, V lost 2 bases, and 5 bases had no gene match. For the CDR3, the DNA is TGTGCCAGCAGTTTAGCCAGGGGGGGAAATCAGCCCCAGCATTTT. Translation gives CASSLARGGNQPQHF.

The V call is TRBV5-1, the J call TRBJ2-5; possibly TRBD2 for D (6 bases). CDR1 is SGHRS and CDR2 is YFSETQ in the germline V gene. V was shortened by 6 bases and J by 3 bases, with 18 bases between the two germline ends. The CDR3 consists of 15 residues. CDR3 nucleotides: TGCGCCAGCAACCCAGGAGGGAACACTAAAGAGACCCAGTACTTC. Translated: CASNPGGNTKETQYF. The complete variable domain, with remaining parts taken from reference TRBV5-1 and TRBJ2-5, reads KAGVTQTPRYLIKTRGQQVTLSCSPISGHRSVSWYQQTPGQGLQFLFEYFSETQRNKGNFPGRFSGRQFSNSRSEMNVSTLELGDSALYLCASNPGGNTKETQYFGPGTRLLVL.

This clone was detected a few times. V gene TRBV7-2 combines with J gene TRBJ2-3; D possibly corresponds to TRBD1 (6 bases). V dropped 4 bases and J dropped 3 bases, with 11 bases sitting between them. Germline CDR1 reads SGHTA; CDR2 reads FQGNSA. There are 14 residues in the CDR3. The chain's CDR3 is CASSSGVGTDTQYF. In DNA form, the CDR3 reads TGTGCCAGCAGCTCAGGGGTCGGGACAGATACGCAGTATTTT.

The genes are TRBV6-5 and TRBJ2-5, with no clear D. The CDR3 totals 11 residues. V dropped 2 bases and J dropped 5 bases, with 3 bases sitting between them. Germline lookup yields CDR1 MNHEY and CDR2 SVGAGI. In nucleotides, the CDR3 is TGTGCCAGCAGTTACGCGGAGACCCAGTACTTC. It specifies CASSYAETQYF.

CDR3 region: CAWSETDRDSGELFF. The CDR3 nucleotides read TGTGCCTGGAGTGAGACGGACAGGGACTCCGGGGAGCTGTTTTTT. The genes are TRBV30 and TRBJ2-2; 8 bases are a match to TRBD1. Germline values: CDR1 GTSNPN, CDR2 SVGIG (reference sequence). The CDR3 is 15 amino acids. J gave up 6 bases and V 1 base, and 7 bases lay outside the gene matches. Full variable domain (rest looked up from reference TRBV30 and TRBJ2-2): SQTIHQWPATLVQPVGSPLSLECTVEGTSNPNLYWYRQAAGRGLQLLFYSVGIGQISSEVPQNLSASRPQDRQFILSSKKLLLSDSGFYLCAWSETDRDSGELFFGEGSRLTVL.

The chain joins TRBV4-1 to TRBJ1-2; D may be TRBD1 (5 bases). Germline assignment: CDR1 MGHRA and CDR2 YSYEKL. The V end was cut by 3 bases, the J end by 10 bases, with 9 bases between. This CDR3 comprises 11 residues. The CDR3 protein is CASSHVGDYTF. CDR3 nucleotide sequence: TGCGCCAGCAGCCACGTGGGGGACTACACCTTC.

The rearrangement joins TRBV28 to TRBJ2-7; 8 nucleotides line up with TRBD2. The CDR3 extends over 12 amino acids. V shed 7 bases and J 12 bases; nucleotides not matched to a gene: 11. The V gene's germline CDR1 is MDHEN and CDR2 SYDVKM. CDR3 sequence: CASTNPDREGYF. CDR3 in DNA: TGTGCCAGCACTAATCCGGACCGGGAGGGGTACTTC.

The rearrangement joins TRBV28 to TRBJ2-7, with TRBD1 matching 9 bases. With V trimmed by 4 bases and J by 2 bases, 3 bases remained unmatched. The CDR3 is 14 amino acids. Germline V CDR1 and CDR2: MDHEN, SYDVKM. The CDR3 region has the DNA TGTGCCAGCAGTTGGGGACAGGGAACCTACGAGCAGTACTTC. Protein sequence: CASSWGQGTYEQYF.

This chain uses TRBV6-4 with TRBJ2-3; D is uncertain. The CDR3 runs to 14 residues. V was clipped by 6 bases and J by 0 bases, with 10 bases between them. Germline-derived CDR1 and CDR2 are MRHNA and SNTAGT. The CDR3 nucleotides are TGTGCCAGCAGCCAATCCATGAGCACAGATACGCAGTATTTT. Its translation is CASSQSMSTDTQYF.

V and J are TRBV9 and TRBJ2-1, with 10 positions matching TRBD2. CDR1 and CDR2 from the germline V gene are SGDLS and YYNGEE. CDR3 size: 16 residues. V lost 3 bases and J lost 9; bases outside the gene matches: 12. DNA of the CDR3: TGTGCCAGCAGCGAGCGTCCGGGACTAGCGTTACGTGAGCAGTTCTTC. It yields the protein CASSERPGLALREQFF.

V is TRBV9 and J is TRBJ1-1, with TRBD1 as a possible D gene (6 bases). The CDR3 length is 16 residues. Deletions cut 4 bases from V and 0 bases from J, with 16 bases between. CDR1 is SGDLS and CDR2 is YYNGEE in the germline V gene. DNA for the CDR3: TGTGCCAGCAGCCCTATACCACGGACAGTGAACACTGAAGCTTTCTTT. Protein sequence: CASSPIPRTVNTEAFF.

By its share, this clone is medium-sized. The chain is built from TRBV20-1 and TRBJ2-2, with D hard to call. The CDR3 consists of 16 residues. Germline V CDR1 and CDR2: DFQATT, SNEGSKA (reference sequence). Deletions cut 3 bases from V and 7 bases from J, with 21 bases between. CDR3 amino acids: CSASVASANYIGELFF. The DNA of the CDR3 is TGCAGTGCTAGTGTGGCGTCAGCCAATTACATCGGGGAGCTGTTTTTT.

The chain combines TRBV5-6 with TRBJ2-7; the D gene is possibly TRBD2 (5 bases). The V gene lost 1 base and the J gene lost 3 bases, with 8 bases spanning the gap. The CDR3 sequence is 13 residues long. Germline CDR1 is SGHDT and CDR2 is YYEEEE. In DNA, the CDR3 is TGTGCCAGCAGCTTGTCCGGGATCTACGAGCAGTACTTC. Its translation is CASSLSGIYEQYF.